The rows below give T cell receptor beta chains drawn from one sample of a study of CD8 T cells in Susac syndrome. A single record per CDR3 protein comes from TCRdb applying MiXCR to the immunoSEQ multiplex PCR reads. The table includes over 200,000 distinct CDR3 sequences, just under 95% detected once. The sequencing input was CD4+ T cells from PBMCs. Every receptor here comes from a human donor with multiple sclerosis. Both conserved end residues are part of each CDR3.

v_call	j_call	cdr3_aa
TRBV4-1	TRBJ2-5	CASSPGRVEETRYF
TRBV7-9	TRBJ1-1	CASSLGRPMNTEAFF
TRBV20-1	TRBJ2-1	CSARDSGGGRSEQFF
TRBV20-1	TRBJ2-5	CSALGTGEKTQYF
TRBV9	TRBJ1-5	CASSVGDNQPQHF
TRBV29-1	TRBJ2-5	CSVEDFTVLWETQYF
TRBV29-1	TRBJ1-2	CSVGGGEGYGYTF
TRBV6-1	TRBJ1-2	CASSPLRLSGSNYGYTF
TRBV4-1	TRBJ2-5	CASSQPGQGSETQYF
TRBV20-1	TRBJ2-1	CSAGHGPRNEQFF
TRBV2	TRBJ2-5	CASSGGSETQYF
TRBV7-9	TRBJ2-2	CAPSTGGQTGELFF
TRBV11-2	TRBJ2-1	CASRRQGLGVGEQFF
TRBV20-1	TRBJ2-3	CSARGDRGRGDTQYF
TRBV3-1	TRBJ1-1	CASSQENLVAFF
TRBV30	TRBJ2-2	CAWSQGITGELFF
TRBV7-6	TRBJ2-5	CASSSPRGPQSETQYF
TRBV3-1	TRBJ1-2	CASSQDTTSYGYTF
TRBV9	TRBJ2-6	CASSPLSSSGANVLTF
TRBV6-6	TRBJ1-1	CASSYSTAGEAFF
TRBV3-1	TRBJ2-3	CASSDGGGTDTQYF
TRBV15	TRBJ1-5	CATSFRGVQPQHF
TRBV9	TRBJ1-2	CASSPSGGGTYGYTF
TRBV20-1	TRBJ2-5	CSARDLGVQETQYF
TRBV3-1	TRBJ2-3	CASSQDPGTGRTDTQYF
TRBV6-5	TRBJ2-3	CASTSGSPDTQYF
TRBV6-6	TRBJ1-6	CASSYSGDYNSPLHF
TRBV12-3/TRBV12-4	TRBJ2-4	CASSLEGSKNIQYF
TRBV20-1	TRBJ2-1	CSAKASGGFFYNEQFF
TRBV11-2	TRBJ2-7	CASSRRSGEEQYF
TRBV6-6	TRBJ2-5	CASSYWNQETQYF
TRBV20-1	TRBJ1-2	CSAQGDREVRGYTF
TRBV20-1	TRBJ2-3	CSGEGPDDTQYF
TRBV11-2	TRBJ2-5	CASSQRTLVTYQETQYF
TRBV30	TRBJ1-5	CAWSRGLEPQHF
TRBV30	TRBJ1-6	CAWSPGQASSALHF
TRBV29-1	TRBJ2-3	CSAPPPLIGADTQYF
TRBV7-3	TRBJ2-1	CASGALGLYEQFF
TRBV30	TRBJ2-1	CAWSVRSGETAEQFF
TRBV5-6	TRBJ2-1	CASSLAGGELF
TRBV3-1	TRBJ1-6	CASSQGTGNSPLHF
TRBV29-1	TRBJ1-1	CSVGRTAKPEAFF